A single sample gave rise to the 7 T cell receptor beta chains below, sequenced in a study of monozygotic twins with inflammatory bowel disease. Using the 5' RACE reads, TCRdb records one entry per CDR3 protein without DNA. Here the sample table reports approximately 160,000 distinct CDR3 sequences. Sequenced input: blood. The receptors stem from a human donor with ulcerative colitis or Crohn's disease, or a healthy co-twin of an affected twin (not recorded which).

The CDR3 here is CASSAMGANVLTF. This rearrangement joins TRBV7-7 to TRBJ2-6. This CDR3 has 13 residues. From germline, CDR1 is SSHAT and CDR2 FNYEAQ (reference sequence).

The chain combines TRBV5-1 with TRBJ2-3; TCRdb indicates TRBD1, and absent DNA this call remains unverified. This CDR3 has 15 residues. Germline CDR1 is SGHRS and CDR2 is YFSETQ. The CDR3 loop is CASSHSGILEDTQYF.

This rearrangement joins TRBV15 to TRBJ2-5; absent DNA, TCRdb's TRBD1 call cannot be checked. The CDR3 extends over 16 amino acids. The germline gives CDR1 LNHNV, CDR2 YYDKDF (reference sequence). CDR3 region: CATSRAFPPGGETQYF.

CDR3 amino acids: CASSSIGLAGEVGTDTQYF. The chain combines TRBV13 with TRBJ2-3; the D call from TCRdb, TRBD2, cannot be confirmed without DNA. The CDR3 is 19 amino acids. The germline gives CDR1 PRHDT, CDR2 FYEKMQ (reference sequence).

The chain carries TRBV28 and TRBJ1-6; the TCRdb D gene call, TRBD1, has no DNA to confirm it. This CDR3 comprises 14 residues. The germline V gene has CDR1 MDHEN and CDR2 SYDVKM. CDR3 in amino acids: CASSFVGGGSPLHF.

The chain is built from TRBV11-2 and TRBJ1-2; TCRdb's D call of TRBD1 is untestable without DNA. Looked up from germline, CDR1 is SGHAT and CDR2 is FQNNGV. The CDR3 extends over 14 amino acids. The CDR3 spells CASTRDRAGYGYTF.

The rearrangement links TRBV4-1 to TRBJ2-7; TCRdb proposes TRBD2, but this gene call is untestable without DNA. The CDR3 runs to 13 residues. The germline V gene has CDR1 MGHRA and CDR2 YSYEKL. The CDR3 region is CASSQALPGMQYF.